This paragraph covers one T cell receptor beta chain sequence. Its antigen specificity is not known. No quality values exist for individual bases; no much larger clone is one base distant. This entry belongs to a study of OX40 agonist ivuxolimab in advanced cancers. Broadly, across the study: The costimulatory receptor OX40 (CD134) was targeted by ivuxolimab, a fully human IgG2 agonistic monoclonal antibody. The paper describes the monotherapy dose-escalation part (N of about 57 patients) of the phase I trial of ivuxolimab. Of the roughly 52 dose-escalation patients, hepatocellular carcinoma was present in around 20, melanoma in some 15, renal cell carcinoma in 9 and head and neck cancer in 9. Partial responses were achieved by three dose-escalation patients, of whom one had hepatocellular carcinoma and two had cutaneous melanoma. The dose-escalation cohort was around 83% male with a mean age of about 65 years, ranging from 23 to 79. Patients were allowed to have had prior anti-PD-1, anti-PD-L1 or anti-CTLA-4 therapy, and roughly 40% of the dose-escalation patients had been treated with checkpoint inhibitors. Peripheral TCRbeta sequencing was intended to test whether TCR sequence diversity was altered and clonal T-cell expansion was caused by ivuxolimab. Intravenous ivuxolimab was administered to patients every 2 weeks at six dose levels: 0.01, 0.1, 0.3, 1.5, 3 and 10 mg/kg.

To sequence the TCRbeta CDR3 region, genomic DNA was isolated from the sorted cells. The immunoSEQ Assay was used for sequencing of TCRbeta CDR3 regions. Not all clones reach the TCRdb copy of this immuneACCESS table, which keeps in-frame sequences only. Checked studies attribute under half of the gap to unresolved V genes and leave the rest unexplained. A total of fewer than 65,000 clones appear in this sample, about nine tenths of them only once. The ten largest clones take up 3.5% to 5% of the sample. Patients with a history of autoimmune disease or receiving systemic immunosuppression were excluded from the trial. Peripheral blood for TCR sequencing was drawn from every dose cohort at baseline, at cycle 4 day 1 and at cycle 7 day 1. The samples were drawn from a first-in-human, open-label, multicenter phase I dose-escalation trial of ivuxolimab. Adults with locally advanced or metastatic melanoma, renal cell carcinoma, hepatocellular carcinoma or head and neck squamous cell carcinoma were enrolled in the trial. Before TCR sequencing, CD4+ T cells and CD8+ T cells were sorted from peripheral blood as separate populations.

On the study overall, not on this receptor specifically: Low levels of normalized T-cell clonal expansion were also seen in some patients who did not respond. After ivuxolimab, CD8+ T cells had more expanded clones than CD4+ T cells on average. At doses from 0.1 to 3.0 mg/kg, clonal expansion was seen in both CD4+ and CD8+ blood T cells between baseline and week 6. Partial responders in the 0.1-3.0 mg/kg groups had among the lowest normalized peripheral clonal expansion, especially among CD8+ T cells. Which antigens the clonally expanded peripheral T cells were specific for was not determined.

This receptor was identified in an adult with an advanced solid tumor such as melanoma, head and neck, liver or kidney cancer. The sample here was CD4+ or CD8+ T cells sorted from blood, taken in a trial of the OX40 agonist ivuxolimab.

The nucleotides read TGCAGCGCCCAAACGGGGGGCGGGCAGTATTTT. It specifies CSAQTGGGQYF. This chain joins TRBV29-1 to TRBJ2-3; a weak D assignment points to TRBD2 (7 bases agree). The germline V gene encodes CDR1 SQVTM and CDR2 ANQGSEA. V lost 7 bases and J lost 11 bases; the stretch between them is 16 bases long. The cysteine opens and the phenylalanine closes a CDR3 of 11 amino acids. Only CDR3 DNA remains: 33 bases, in frame from the first base.